The clone carrying this T cell receptor beta chain showed up just a few times. The germline V and J ends were trimmed by 5 bases and 5 bases, with 12 bases remaining between them. From germline, CDR1 is GTSNPN and CDR2 SVGIG (reference sequence). The CDR3 is 12 amino acids. As handled by the study authors: By means of reference gene primer amplification, nucleated cell counts were estimated. Method: immunoSEQ multiplex PCR; TCRdb's copy keeps in-frame clones and lacks some. V and J calls and clone size are copied from that table; D and trimming were computed from the DNA. The sample lists under 140,000 clones; roughly four fifths were seen once. This sample was taken from a study of blood T cell repertoires in COVID-19. Overall study: The origin of the acute and convalescent COVID-19 samples was the United States, Italy and Spain. PBMCs, B-cell-depleted T cells, or T cells provided the cDNA or gDNA that made up the material.

The sample taken for sequencing was peripheral blood. This TCR came from a woman aged 55-70 years with acute or convalescent COVID-19. This chain connects TRBV30 to TRBJ1-2; D remains unclear. The CDR3 loop reads CAWAAGFYGYTF. The CDR3 DNA is TGTGCCTGGGCCGCGGGATTTTATGGCTACACCTTC.